The rows below give T cell receptor beta chains drawn from one sample of a study of OX40 agonist ivuxolimab in advanced cancers. Measured with immunoSEQ multiplex PCR; TCRdb has only the in-frame clones, and not every one. Of about 71,000 clones in the sample, around nine tenths were seen once. This specimen was CD4+ or CD8+ T cells sorted from blood, taken in a trial of the OX40 agonist ivuxolimab. Receptors originate from an adult with an advanced solid tumor such as melanoma, head and neck, liver or kidney cancer. Each CDR3 is given with its conserved first and last residue.

v_call cdr3_length cdr3_aa
TRBV9 19 CASSVDLGGPRARTGELFF
TRBV10-1 13 CASSRDRENIQYF
TRBV2 14 CASLGTSGRFEQYF
TRBV7-9 11 CASSPRTEQFF
TRBV5-6 13 CASIQWGGTGYTF
TRBV28 16 CASSPPGRKGHGELFF
TRBV27 13 CARSPGVQYEQYF
TRBV27 14 CASSLDGHNSPLHF
TRBV4-3 14 CASSQNRGGETQYF
TRBV5-1 14 CASSWGRRNTEAFF
TRBV12-2 19 CASRLKGLADVLSSYEQYF
TRBV19 14 CASSNEQGPYEQYF
TRBV5-1 16 CASSLMAGSGANVLTF
TRBV2 11 CASSPLETQYF
TRBV12-5 15 CASGCVRDISYEQYF
TRBV10-3 15 CAISESKKSQETQYF
TRBV7-9 11 CASSPANEQFF
TRBV10-3 11 CAIRQEYEQYF
TRBV7-8 15 CASSLLYPGTDGYTF
TRBV7-8 16 CASSLDSSLNTGELFF
TRBV28 13 CASIGTNNSPLHF
TRBV4-1 15 CASSQAGTFNQPQHF
TRBV6-6 12 CATSAEVNTQYF
TRBV5-1 14 CASSLTSGIYEQYF
TRBV6-1 15 CASSALAGGLDEQYF
TRBV19 15 CASSRGGATYNEQFF
TRBV14 17 CASSQGRLAGGPHTQYF
TRBV6-1 17 CASSEAVKGGGYYGYTF
TRBV7-6 16 CASSKNGAGGVYEQYF
TRBV7-9 14 CASSLERGNTEAFF
TRBV18 15 CASSPGGVSTVTQYF
TRBV7-7 15 CASSFGFTSTDTQYF
TRBV18 13 CASSRSGEDTQYF
TRBV11-3 13 CASSLAGNTEAFF
TRBV4-1 18 CASSQDRTSGGGGIEQFF
TRBV19 15 CASSIAGRYNQPQHF
TRBV5-1 15 CASSLEIAHTGELFF
TRBV14 16 CASSPVGQELRNGYTF
TRBV18 13 CASSRSEYQPQHF
TRBV5-1 16 CAILGLAGANTGELFF
TRBV2 14 CAGGQGALKNIQYF
TRBV10-3 14 CAISGTRDTGELFF
TRBV5-1 15 CASSRTGVGNQPQHF
TRBV5-5 12 CASSASRDKLFF
TRBV28 13 CASSRQGVYGYTF
TRBV6-5 13 CASRRLAGETQYF
TRBV9 16 CASSVGSGGTGGELFF
TRBV4-3 16 CASSQGTFIRNYGYTF
TRBV5-1 16 CASSLGERANTGELFF
TRBV9 14 CASSPGLGYYEQYF
TRBV5-1 12 CASSLEAGVLFF
TRBV6-1 14 CASSEVRAGKTQYF
TRBV7-2 13 CASSVTGEGPQYF
TRBV5-1 11 CASSLGPEQYF
TRBV10-1 14 CASSDRPTGDTQYF
TRBV10-3 18 CAISEITGPQPRRDTQYF
TRBV27 14 CASRPGDRPYGYTF
TRBV28 13 CASKKTMNTEAFF
TRBV6-5 14 CAGETGLNTGELFF
TRBV27 14 CASSLRRDGGGYTF